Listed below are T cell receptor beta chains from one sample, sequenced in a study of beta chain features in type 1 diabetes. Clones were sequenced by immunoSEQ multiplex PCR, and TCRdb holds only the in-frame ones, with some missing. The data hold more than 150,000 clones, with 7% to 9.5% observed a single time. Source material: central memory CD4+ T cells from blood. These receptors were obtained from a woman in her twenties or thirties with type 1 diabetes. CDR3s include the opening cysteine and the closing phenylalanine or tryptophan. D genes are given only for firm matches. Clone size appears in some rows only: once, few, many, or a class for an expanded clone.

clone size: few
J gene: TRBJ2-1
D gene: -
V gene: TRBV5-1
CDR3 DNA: TGCGCCAGCAGCTTGGACAGGGATTTTGACAATGAGCAGTTCTTC
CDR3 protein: CASSLDRDFDNEQFF

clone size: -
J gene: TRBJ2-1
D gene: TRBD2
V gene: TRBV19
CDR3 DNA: TGTGCCAGTAGTATAGCCAGGGACTACTCAGGAGATGAGCAGTTCTTC
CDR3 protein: CASSIARDYSGDEQFF

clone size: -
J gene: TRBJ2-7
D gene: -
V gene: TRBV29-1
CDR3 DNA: TGCAGCGTTGAAGAGAGCTACGAGCAGTACTTC
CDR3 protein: CSVEESYEQYF

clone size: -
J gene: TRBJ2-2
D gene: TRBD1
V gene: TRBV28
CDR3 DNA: TGTGCCAGCCGGGACAGGAAGAACACCGGGGAGCTGTTTTTT
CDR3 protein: CASRDRKNTGELFF

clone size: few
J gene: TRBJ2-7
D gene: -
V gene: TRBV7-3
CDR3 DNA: TGTGCCAGCAGCCCCCAGGGTGGCTACGAGCAGTACTTC
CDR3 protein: CASSPQGGYEQYF

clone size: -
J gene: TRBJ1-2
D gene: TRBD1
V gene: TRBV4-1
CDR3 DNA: TGCGCCAGCAGCCAAGAGGACAGGGGACCCGAAAACTATGGCTACACCTTC
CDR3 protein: CASSQEDRGPENYGYTF

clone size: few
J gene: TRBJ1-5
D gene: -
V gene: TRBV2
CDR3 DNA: TGTGCCAGCAATTCTATGGGGGAGGGCAATCAGCCCCAGCATTTT
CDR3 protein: CASNSMGEGNQPQHF

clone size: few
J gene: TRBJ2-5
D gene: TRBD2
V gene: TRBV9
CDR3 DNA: TGTGCCAGCAGCCCCCGGGGGGGGGAGACCCAGTACTTC
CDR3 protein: CASSPRGGETQYF

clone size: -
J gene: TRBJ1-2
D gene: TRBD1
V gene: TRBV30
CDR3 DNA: TGTGCCTGTTGGGACAGGGTTAGCTATGGCTACACCTTC
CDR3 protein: CACWDRVSYGYTF

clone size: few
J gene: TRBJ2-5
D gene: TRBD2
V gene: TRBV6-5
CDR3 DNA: TGTGCCAGCAGGGGACTAGTACGGGGCCAAGAGACCCAGTACTTC
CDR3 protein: CASRGLVRGQETQYF

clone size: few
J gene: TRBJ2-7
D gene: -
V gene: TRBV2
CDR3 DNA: TGTGCCAGCAGTGAGTCTAGGCAAATGGAGCAGTACTTC
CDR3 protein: CASSESRQMEQYF

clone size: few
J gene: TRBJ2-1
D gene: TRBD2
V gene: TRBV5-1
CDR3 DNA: TGCGCCAGCAGCTTGCTAGCGGGAGAGAATGAGCAGTTCTTC
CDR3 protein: CASSLLAGENEQFF

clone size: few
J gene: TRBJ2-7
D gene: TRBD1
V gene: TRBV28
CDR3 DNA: TGTGCCACACAGGGGGCCTCCTACGAGCAGTACTTC
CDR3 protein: CATQGASYEQYF

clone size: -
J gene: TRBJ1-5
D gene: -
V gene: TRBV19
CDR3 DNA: TGTGCCAGTAGTCGACAGTGGCGGGAGAGGCGTCAGCCCCAGCATTTT
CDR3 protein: CASSRQWRERRQPQHF

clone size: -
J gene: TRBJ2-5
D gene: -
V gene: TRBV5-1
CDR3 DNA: TGCGCCAGCAGCTTGGGCGTCCAAGAGACCCAGTACTTC
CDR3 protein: CASSLGVQETQYF

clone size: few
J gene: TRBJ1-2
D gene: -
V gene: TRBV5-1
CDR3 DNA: TGCGCCAGCAGCTCACGGGGAGGAACCTATGGCTACACCTTC
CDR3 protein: CASSSRGGTYGYTF

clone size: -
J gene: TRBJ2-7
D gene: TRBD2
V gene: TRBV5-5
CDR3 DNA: TGTGCCAGCAGCTTGGCCAAAGCGGGAGGGCTGGAGCAGTACTTC
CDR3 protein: CASSLAKAGGLEQYF

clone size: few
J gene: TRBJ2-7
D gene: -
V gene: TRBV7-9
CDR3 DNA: TGTGCCAGCAGCGTCTGGGGGGAGGCCGGCGAGCAGTACTTC
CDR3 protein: CASSVWGEAGEQYF

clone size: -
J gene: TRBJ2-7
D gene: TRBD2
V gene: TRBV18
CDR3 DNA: TGTGCCAGCTCACCAATTCTAGCGGGAGGGCACGAGCAGTACTTC
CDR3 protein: CASSPILAGGHEQYF

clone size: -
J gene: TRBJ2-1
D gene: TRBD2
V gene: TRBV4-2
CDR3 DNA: TGTGCCAGCAGCCAAGGCACTAGCGGATTATACAATGAGCAGTTCTTC
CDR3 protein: CASSQGTSGLYNEQFF

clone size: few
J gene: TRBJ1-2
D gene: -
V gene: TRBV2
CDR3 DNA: TGTGCCAGCGGGGAACAGGGAGACTATGGCTACACCTTC
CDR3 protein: CASGEQGDYGYTF

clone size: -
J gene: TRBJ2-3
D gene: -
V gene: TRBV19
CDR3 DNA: TGTGCCAGTAGTCTGACTAAACTTGATACGCAGTATTTT
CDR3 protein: CASSLTKLDTQYF